This T cell receptor (beta chain) was recovered during a study of T cell responses to AZD1222 COVID-19 vaccine. Data came from immunoSEQ multiplex PCR; TCRdb stores just in-frame clones and leaves some out. Here the sample spans about 150,000 clones, 80% to 90% being singletons. This clone has just a few counts. The CDR3 contains 12 residues. V was cut by 6 bases and J by 5 bases, with 10 bases left in between. Germline V gene lookup returns CDR1 MNHNY and CDR2 SVGAGI (reference sequence). V usage is TRBV6-6 and J usage is TRBJ1-1, with D uncertain. The TCR was taken from an adult in good health. This material consisted of peripheral blood, taken on day 0 of AZD1222 vaccination. CDR3 DNA sequence: TGTGCCAGCAGGCTTACAGATACTGAAGCTTTCTTT. Amino acids: CASRLTDTEAFF.